The rows below give T cell receptor beta chains drawn from one sample of a study of chemoradiotherapy in HPV16-positive cancers. This table comes from immunoSEQ multiplex PCR, and its TCRdb copy is limited to in-frame clones, with some not included. The data show approximately 35,000 clones, over 75% seen once. The input for sequencing was blood, taken from a patient who underwent chemoradiotherapy. All receptors derive from a human donor with HPV-associated anogenital cancer. The CDR3 runs from the conserved cysteine through the conserved F or W.

j_gene: TRBJ2-7
v_gene: TRBV19
CDR3aa: CASSIPDRTYEQYF

j_gene: TRBJ1-4
v_gene: TRBV2
CDR3aa: CASSGGTGKLFF

j_gene: TRBJ2-3
v_gene: TRBV18
CDR3aa: CASSSNGGTDTQYF

j_gene: TRBJ1-5
v_gene: TRBV7-3
CDR3aa: CASSYLQGQPQHF

j_gene: TRBJ2-3
v_gene: TRBV7-2
CDR3aa: CASSLEGGTDTQYF

j_gene: TRBJ2-3
v_gene: TRBV5-1
CDR3aa: CASSLHSSTDTQYF

j_gene: TRBJ2-3
v_gene: TRBV7-9
CDR3aa: CASSETRGGADTQYF

j_gene: TRBJ1-2
v_gene: TRBV7-8
CDR3aa: CASSLDLNYGYTF

j_gene: TRBJ2-1
v_gene: TRBV5-1
CDR3aa: CASSLLPSGVNEQFF

j_gene: TRBJ2-1
v_gene: TRBV10-3
CDR3aa: CAITSGGGNEQFF

j_gene: TRBJ2-6
v_gene: TRBV6-6
CDR3aa: CASRGTTTGANVLTF

j_gene: TRBJ2-6
v_gene: TRBV25-1
CDR3aa: CASSDLGTTNSGANVLTF

j_gene: TRBJ2-7
v_gene: TRBV5-8
CDR3aa: CASSPLGLAGGFLAYEQYF

j_gene: TRBJ2-3
v_gene: TRBV9
CDR3aa: CASSQGGGTDTQYF

j_gene: TRBJ2-5
v_gene: TRBV7-6
CDR3aa: CASSLGLAGGRGETQYF

j_gene: TRBJ2-1
v_gene: TRBV5-1
CDR3aa: CASSGGVGGPYNEQFF

j_gene: TRBJ1-6
v_gene: TRBV9
CDR3aa: CASSVHGNSPLHF

j_gene: TRBJ2-3
v_gene: TRBV7-2
CDR3aa: CASSFRPATDAQYF

j_gene: TRBJ1-2
v_gene: TRBV6-1
CDR3aa: CASSNGQTYGYTF

j_gene: TRBJ2-5
v_gene: TRBV29-1
CDR3aa: CSGGQATLPQYF

j_gene: TRBJ1-2
v_gene: TRBV28
CDR3aa: CASSPPGQNYGYTF

j_gene: TRBJ2-3
v_gene: TRBV30
CDR3aa: CAWSVQRSTDTQYF

j_gene: TRBJ1-6
v_gene: TRBV2
CDR3aa: CASSESAASSPLHF

j_gene: TRBJ1-5
v_gene: TRBV7-9
CDR3aa: CASSATGSNQPQHF

j_gene: TRBJ2-5
v_gene: TRBV5-1
CDR3aa: CASSPTSDQETQYF

j_gene: TRBJ2-7
v_gene: TRBV11-2
CDR3aa: CASSYPSVAYEQYF

j_gene: TRBJ2-7
v_gene: TRBV7-2
CDR3aa: CASSPIAGALHSYEQYF

j_gene: TRBJ2-2
v_gene: TRBV10-1
CDR3aa: CASSFGAGELFF

j_gene: TRBJ2-7
v_gene: TRBV5-1
CDR3aa: CASSQGTGSYEQYF

j_gene: TRBJ2-1
v_gene: TRBV19
CDR3aa: CASSMRQGGNEQFF

j_gene: TRBJ2-3
v_gene: TRBV7-8
CDR3aa: CASSGRLAGADTQYF

j_gene: TRBJ2-7
v_gene: TRBV14
CDR3aa: CASSQDRWGWYF

j_gene: TRBJ1-5
v_gene: TRBV5-1
CDR3aa: CASSLGGWELNQPQHF

j_gene: TRBJ1-2
v_gene: TRBV30
CDR3aa: CAWSFLGISNYGYTF

j_gene: TRBJ2-5
v_gene: TRBV5-4
CDR3aa: CASSSGQQETQYF

j_gene: TRBJ2-5
v_gene: TRBV7-3
CDR3aa: CASSFGTTKETQYF

j_gene: TRBJ1-6
v_gene: TRBV2
CDR3aa: CASGTGNSPLHF

j_gene: TRBJ2-7
v_gene: TRBV5-5
CDR3aa: CASSLAGLSLEQYF

j_gene: TRBJ1-2
v_gene: TRBV19
CDR3aa: CASTPDTPIYGYTF

j_gene: TRBJ1-5
v_gene: TRBV6-1
CDR3aa: CASSESGDYQPQHF

j_gene: TRBJ1-1
v_gene: TRBV2
CDR3aa: CASSERTDVNTEAFF

j_gene: TRBJ1-4
v_gene: TRBV18
CDR3aa: CASSPQGQGGEKLFF

j_gene: TRBJ1-5
v_gene: TRBV19
CDR3aa: CASTEGRNQPQHF

j_gene: TRBJ2-1
v_gene: TRBV10-3
CDR3aa: CAIRTAFGNEQFF

j_gene: TRBJ1-5
v_gene: TRBV19
CDR3aa: CASSIWGTSNQPQHF

j_gene: TRBJ2-7
v_gene: TRBV15
CDR3aa: CATSSEGGFAYEQYF

j_gene: TRBJ2-3
v_gene: TRBV5-1
CDR3aa: CASSHGQGGTDTQYF

j_gene: TRBJ2-2
v_gene: TRBV5-1
CDR3aa: CASSFVGNTGELFF

j_gene: TRBJ2-7
v_gene: TRBV29-1
CDR3aa: CSVKDSVDPTFYEQYF

j_gene: TRBJ1-2
v_gene: TRBV5-6
CDR3aa: CASSLEGQGKTDTF

j_gene: TRBJ2-5
v_gene: TRBV10-1
CDR3aa: CASSEETQYF

j_gene: TRBJ2-5
v_gene: TRBV21-1
CDR3aa: CASSKASRKPVSTEQETQYF

j_gene: TRBJ1-1
v_gene: TRBV5-1
CDR3aa: CASTSTGASNTEAFF

j_gene: TRBJ1-1
v_gene: TRBV6-5
CDR3aa: CASSYSTEGGDTEAFF